The T cell receptor (beta chain) described here comes from a study of cytomegalovirus exposure and HLA in healthy donors. Germline V CDR1 and CDR2: LNHDA, SQIVND (reference sequence). V was trimmed by 0 bases and J by 7 bases, leaving 13 bases between them. The CDR3 is 14 residues long. Comments on this clone: Its antigen is undetermined.

Study observations and caveats: Cytomegalovirus status was reportedly diagnosed by the classifier with high specificity and sensitivity. The TCR clusters that emerged in the first cohort tended, a later analysis found, to co-occur in the approximately 120 validation repertoires. The study put under 200 TCR beta chains on its list as cytomegalovirus-associated.

These donors were members of the roughly 120-subject validation cohort, a group separate from the roughly 670-subject first cohort. Clones were sequenced by immunoSEQ multiplex PCR, and TCRdb holds only the in-frame ones, with some missing. The sample holds some 150,000 clones, roughly nine tenths seen once. The TCR sequence derives from a man in his late teens or twenties in good health and CMV-seropositive. Sequencing was performed on PBMCs. J is TRBJ2-7 and V is TRBV19, with TRBD2 as a possible D gene (6 bases). The CDR3 protein is CASSIDGDLKEQYF. CDR3 nucleotide sequence: TGTGCCAGTAGTATAGATGGGGACTTAAAAGAGCAGTACTTC.